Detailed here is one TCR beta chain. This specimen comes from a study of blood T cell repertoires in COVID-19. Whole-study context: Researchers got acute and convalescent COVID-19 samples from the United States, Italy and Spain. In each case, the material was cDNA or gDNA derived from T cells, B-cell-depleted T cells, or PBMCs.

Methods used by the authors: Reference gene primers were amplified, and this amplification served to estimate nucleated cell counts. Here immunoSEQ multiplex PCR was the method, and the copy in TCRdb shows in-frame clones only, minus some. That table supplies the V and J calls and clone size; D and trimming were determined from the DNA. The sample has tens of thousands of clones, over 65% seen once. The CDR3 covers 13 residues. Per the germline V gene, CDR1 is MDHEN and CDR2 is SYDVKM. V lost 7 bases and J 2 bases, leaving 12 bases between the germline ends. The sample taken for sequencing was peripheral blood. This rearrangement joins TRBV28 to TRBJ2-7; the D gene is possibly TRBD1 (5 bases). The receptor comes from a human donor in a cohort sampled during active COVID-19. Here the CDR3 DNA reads TGTGCCAGCATTTCAGGGAACCCCTACGAGCAGTACTTC. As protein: CASISGNPYEQYF.